These 20 T cell receptor beta chains were sequenced from one sample in a study of PD-1 blockade in classical Hodgkin lymphoma (TCRdb year 2020). Libraries were constructed by the immunoSEQ multiplex PCR assay. The immuneACCESS repertoire file appears here via TCRdb, limited to in-frame rearrangements. These files lack a portion of the clones; in checked studies, under half of the deficit traces to unresolved V genes, and the cause of the others is not known. This sample comprises roughly 50,000 clones, approximately 89% of them detected only once. Clones ranked in the top ten supply around 7.1% of the sample. Read against the paper, the sample's time point label means: cycle 4 day 1 (C4D1), after 5 to 7 weeks of nivolumab. All trial patients had relapsed after autologous stem cell transplantation, with cohorts A, B and C differing in prior brentuximab vedotin exposure. The starting material was peripheral blood mononuclear cells (PBMCs), obtained before the fourth cycle of nivolumab. These receptors were obtained from a human donor with classical Hodgkin lymphoma.

In its sample, this clone was seen once. The chain has TRBV9 and TRBJ2-1; the D gene is possibly TRBD1 (5 bases). V lost 4 bases to trimming and J lost 4 bases, with 18 bases between them. Germline CDR1 and CDR2: SGDLS and YYNGEE. This CDR3 comprises 16 residues. The CDR3 nucleotides are TGTGCCAGCAGCCCTTTGGGGCTCAGTACATACAATGAGCAGTTCTTC. This encodes CASSPLGLSTYNEQFF. The variable domain in full, with the rest retrieved from reference TRBV9 and TRBJ2-1, is DSGVTQTPKHLITATGQRVTLRCSPRSGDLSVYWYQQSLDQGLQFLIQYYNGEERAKGNILERFSAQQFPDLHSELNLSSLELGDSALYFCASSPLGLSTYNEQFFGPGTRLTVL.

V is TRBV7-9 and J is TRBJ2-3; tentatively, D is TRBD1 (6 bases). This CDR3 spans 15 amino acids. Trimming pared 5 bases from V and 5 bases from J, leaving 17 bases between. In germline, CDR1 is SEHNR, CDR2 FQNEAQ (reference sequence). CDR3: CASSPPGQGLDTQYF. DNA for the CDR3: TGTGCCAGCAGCCCCCCGGGGCAGGGGTTAGATACGCAGTATTTT.

This chain connects TRBV4-2 to TRBJ2-7, with 10 bases lining up with TRBD2. This CDR3 has 17 residues. With 1 base clipped from V and 3 bases from J, the junction kept 9 bases outside the gene matches. Germline-derived CDR1 and CDR2 are LGHNA and YNFKEQ. CDR3 residues: CASSQVNSWTSGYEQYF. The CDR3 DNA follows: TGTGCCAGCAGCCAAGTCAATTCGTGGACTAGCGGCTACGAGCAGTACTTC.

By sample fraction, this clone is medium-sized (0.01 to 0.1%). J is TRBJ1-1 and V is TRBV9; no clear D gene. Per the germline V gene, CDR1 is SGDLS and CDR2 is YYNGEE. V was pared by 3 bases and J by 0 bases, with 6 bases between. The CDR3 totals 13 residues. CDR3 amino acids: CASSDGMNTEAFF. The DNA for the CDR3 is TGTGCCAGCAGCGACGGCATGAACACTGAAGCTTTCTTT.

This chain links TRBV5-1 with TRBJ2-1; weak D call: TRBD2 (6 bases). CDR1 is SGHRS, CDR2 YFSETQ, per germline. Trimming left V 0 bases short and J 6 bases short, with 19 bases between. This CDR3 contains 17 residues. The CDR3 bases are TGCGCCAGCAGCTTGGAGGGGCGGGGCGTCCTATTCAATGAGCAGTTCTTC. It codes for CASSLEGRGVLFNEQFF.

A remark on this clone: The junction departs from germline at one end; a sequencing error may be responsible. The chain links TRBV7-8 to TRBJ1-2; a possible D gene is TRBD1 (5 bases). CDR3 length: 13 amino acids. Germline CDR1 SGHVS, CDR2 FQNEAQ. The CDR3 protein is CASSTRQTTIFNF. Written as DNA, the CDR3 is TGTGCCAGCAGCACCAGACAGACTACTATTTTCAACTTC.

CDR3 sequence reads: CATGGGPRAQETQYF. The CDR3 nucleotides are TGTGCCACCGGGGGGGGGCCCAGGGCTCAAGAGACCCAGTACTTC. The V gene is TRBV6-6, the J gene TRBJ2-5; 8 bases match TRBD2. The CDR3 loop spans 15 amino acids. V was pared by 10 bases and J by 2 bases, with 12 bases of the junction left unmatched. CDR1 is MNHNY and CDR2 is SVGAGI in the germline V gene (reference sequence).

The V and J genes are TRBV7-9 and TRBJ1-3; TRBD1 is a possible D gene (5 bases). CDR1 and CDR2 (germline): SEHNR, FQNEAQ (reference sequence). Trimming removed 2 bases from V and 5 bases from J, with 13 bases in between. The CDR3 runs to 15 residues. The CDR3 loop reads CASSLPQGFRNTIYF. CDR3 in DNA: TGTGCCAGCAGCTTACCCCAGGGTTTTAGAAACACCATATATTTT.

V and J are TRBV10-3 and TRBJ2-1; 8 nucleotides align to TRBD2. CDR3 length equals 14 residues. The germline V gene encodes CDR1 ENHRY and CDR2 SYGVKD. J lost 7 bases, V lost 6 bases, and 8 bases had no gene match. CDR3 sequence (DNA): TGTGCCATCAGGGACGGCGGGGGGCTGAATGAGCAGTTCTTC. This translates into CAIRDGGGLNEQFF.

This chain connects TRBV5-8 to TRBJ2-1; 13 nucleotides agree with TRBD2. This CDR3 is built from 16 residues. V trimming: 4 bases; J trimming: 8 bases; junction bases outside the gene matches: 9. Germline CDR1 reads SGHTS; CDR2 reads YDEGEE. The CDR3 here is CASSPASGLAGHEQFF. The DNA for the CDR3 is TGTGCCAGCAGCCCAGCATCGGGACTAGCGGGACATGAGCAGTTCTTC. The variable domain in full, completed from reference TRBV5-8 and TRBJ2-1, reads EAGVTQSPTHLIKTRGQQATLRCSPISGHTSVYWYQQALGLGLQFLLWYDEGEERNRGNFPPRFSGRQFPNYSSELNVNALELEDSALYLCASSPASGLAGHEQFFGPGTRLTVL.

The CDR3 region is CASSWRGETQYF. Here the CDR3 DNA reads TGTGCCAGCAGTTGGAGGGGGGAGACCCAGTACTTC. V usage is TRBV27 and J usage is TRBJ2-5; D possibly matches TRBD1 or TRBD2 (6 bases each). This CDR3 has 12 amino acids. Germline CDR1 is MNHEY and CDR2 is SMNVEV (reference sequence). Trimming stripped 4 bases from V and 5 bases from J, with 8 bases between.

The V call is TRBV4-1, the J call TRBJ1-4; possibly TRBD1 for D (6 bases). This CDR3 has 14 amino acids. V gave up 3 bases and J gave up 4 bases, with 9 bases separating them. Germline V gives CDR1 MGHRA, CDR2 YSYEKL. The CDR3 is CASSQTGFNEKLFF. The CDR3 region has the DNA TGCGCCAGCAGCCAGACAGGATTTAATGAAAAACTGTTTTTT.

This clone was seen just once. The chain combines TRBV9 with TRBJ2-7; 9 bases align to TRBD2. J lost 6 bases, V lost 7 bases, and 11 bases had no gene match. The CDR3 is 14 amino acids. Germline V gene lookup returns CDR1 SGDLS and CDR2 YYNGEE. CDR3 nucleotides: TGTGCCAGCGGCTCCGGAGCGGGGGGCGCCGAGCAGTACTTC. Translating it yields CASGSGAGGAEQYF.

V usage is TRBV28 and J usage is TRBJ1-1; the D gene is possibly TRBD1 (6 bases). The CDR3 totals 17 residues. Trimming removed 2 bases from V and 5 bases from J, with 21 bases in between. Per the germline V gene, CDR1 is MDHEN and CDR2 is SYDVKM. This CDR3 reads CASSLLLGRGAGTEAFF. CDR3 in DNA: TGTGCCAGCAGTTTACTTCTCGGACGGGGGGCGGGGACTGAAGCTTTCTTT.

This clone was observed a single time. J is TRBJ1-1 and V is TRBV29-1, with D uncertain. The CDR3 spans 13 residues. Germline V lookup: CDR1 SQVTM, CDR2 ANQGSEA. V was clipped by 4 bases and J by 3 bases, with 12 bases between them. The CDR3 protein is CSVAGGVDTEAFF. The CDR3 nucleotides read TGCAGCGTTGCCGGTGGGGTCGACACTGAAGCTTTCTTT.

This chain joins TRBV4-1 and TRBJ2-7, with 13 bases that match TRBD2. This CDR3 region has 17 residues. V shed 3 bases, J shed 2 bases, and the junction held 7 bases outside the gene matches. Germline CDR1 is MGHRA and CDR2 is YSYEKL. Written as DNA, the CDR3 is TGCGCCAGCAGCCAGTTCCCGGGACTAGCGGGGACCTACGAGCAGTACTTC. Its translation is CASSQFPGLAGTYEQYF.

Note on this clone: Relative to the germline gene, one junction end is altered; a read error may explain this. Here the CDR3 reads CASSLASNHPQHF. The CDR3 DNA sequence: TGTGCCAGCAGTTTGGCAAGCAATCACCCCCAGCATTTT. The chain uses TRBV27 and TRBJ1-5; D call uncertain. Germline-derived CDR1 and CDR2 are MNHEY and SMNVEV (reference sequence). There are 13 residues in the CDR3.

This chain uses TRBV4-1 with TRBJ1-3; D might be TRBD1 (5 bases). The CDR3 consists of 15 residues. Germline values: CDR1 MGHRA, CDR2 YSYEKL. With 0 bases removed from V and 2 bases from J, the gap between germline ends came to 8 bases. The CDR3 region has the DNA TGCGCCAGCAGCCAAGACAGGGCAACTGGAAACACCATATATTTT. It is translated as CASSQDRATGNTIYF.

V gene TRBV6-1 combines with J gene TRBJ2-5; tentative D call: TRBD1 (6 bases). Germline CDR1 MNHNS, CDR2 SASEGT. The V and J ends lost 4 bases and 4 bases respectively, with 13 bases between them. CDR3 length: 14 amino acids. CDR3: CASSANRDGETQYF. CDR3 DNA sequence: TGTGCCAGCAGTGCGAACAGGGACGGAGAGACCCAGTACTTC.

CDR3 sequence (DNA): TGTGCCAGCAGCTTGCTAGCGGGAGGAGTAGAGACCCAGTACTTC. It specifies CASSLLAGGVETQYF. The V and J genes are TRBV5-4 and TRBJ2-5; 11 nucleotides align to TRBD2. This CDR3 contains 15 residues. Germline values: CDR1 SGHNT, CDR2 YYREEE (reference sequence). V lost 1 base to trimming and J lost 4 bases; unmatched junction nucleotides: 3.